This T cell receptor (beta chain) was captured by sequencing in a study of blood T cell repertoires in COVID-19. The protocol was immunoSEQ multiplex PCR, while the TCRdb copy is restricted to in-frame clones and leaves out a portion. The data show around 100,000 clones, 85% to 90% seen once. V was clipped by 2 bases and J by 1 base, with 14 bases between them. The CDR3 loop spans 16 amino acids. CDR1 and CDR2 (germline): MNHEY, SVGEGT. The sample taken for sequencing was peripheral blood. The sequence was collected from a woman aged 60-75 years with COVID-19, enrolled during active disease. This sequence joins TRBV6-2 or TRBV6-3 and TRBJ1-2, with D possibly TRBD1 on 5 matching bases. This CDR3 reads CASSYAGGKVNYGYTF. The CDR3 nucleotides are TGTGCCAGCAGTTACGCTGGGGGGAAGGTTAACTATGGCTACACCTTC.